Following are 12 T cell receptor beta chains from one sample sequenced in a study of cytomegalovirus exposure and HLA in healthy donors. This PCR relied on a set of 60 Vbeta primers and 13 Jbeta primers. Libraries were prepared by immunoSEQ multiplex PCR; TCRdb keeps only in-frame clonotypes and omits some of them. The sample has 200,000 to 250,000 clones; around 76% are singletons. Source material: PBMCs. These TCRs come from a man younger than 35 in good health and CMV-seronegative.

This clone was observed a few times. This chain connects TRBV28 to TRBJ1-4; 8 bases are a match to TRBD1. Per the germline V gene, CDR1 is MDHEN and CDR2 is SYDVKM. The V gene end was trimmed by 7 bases and the J gene end by 10 bases; junction bases not matched to a gene: 8. The CDR3 has 13 residues. The CDR3 DNA reads TGTGCCAGCAATTCCGGACAGGGCGGAAAACTGTTTTTT. It specifies CASNSGQGGKLFF.

The genes are TRBV2 and TRBJ2-3; 12 nucleotides align to TRBD1. The CDR3 length is 15 residues. The ends lost 4 bases at V and 1 base at J; junction bases unmatched: 0. Germline CDR1 and CDR2: SNHLY and FYNNEI. Here the CDR3 reads CASSGDRGRTDTQYF. CDR3 bases: TGTGCCAGCAGTGGGGACAGGGGGCGCACAGATACGCAGTATTTT.

The chain has TRBV2 and TRBJ1-1, with 7 nucleotides matching TRBD1. The germline gives CDR1 SNHLY, CDR2 FYNNEI. The V gene end was trimmed by 8 bases and the J gene end by 7 bases; junction bases not matched to a gene: 10. This CDR3 has 13 residues. CDR3 in amino acids: CASGIDRVREAFF. CDR3 bases: TGTGCCAGCGGAATCGACAGGGTTCGTGAAGCTTTCTTT.

This chain links TRBV9 with TRBJ2-1, with a weak D call TRBD1 (6 bases). V was clipped by 3 bases and J by 5 bases, with 12 bases between them. The length of the CDR3 is 14 residues. CDR1 and CDR2 (germline): SGDLS, YYNGEE. The DNA for the CDR3 is TGTGCCAGCAGCGAACAGGGATTTGACAATGAGCAGTTCTTC. It is translated as CASSEQGFDNEQFF.

The sample holds one count of this clone. The rearrangement uses TRBV1 and TRBJ2-7; the table gives TRBD2 as D, unverified against the DNA. TRBV1 is an annotated pseudogene. CDR3 length: 13 amino acids. CDR3 sequence: CTSSQVGRDEQYF. The CDR3 DNA reads TGCACCAGCAGCCAAGTCGGTCGTGACGAGCAGTACTTC.

This clone showed up just a few times. One end of the junction varies from germline; a read error may be responsible. V usage is TRBV7-8 and J usage is TRBJ2-7; D may be TRBD1 (6 bases). From germline, CDR1 is SGHVS and CDR2 FQNEAQ. The CDR3 has 12 amino acids. CDR3 in DNA: TGTGCCAGCAGCTTAGTAGGGGGACCAGGGGACTTC. It translates to CASSLVGGPGDF.

The chain uses TRBV7-2 and TRBJ2-7; 7 nucleotides agree with TRBD2. The CDR3 has 16 amino acids. V shed 4 bases and J 7 bases; nucleotides not matched to a gene: 16. Germline CDR1 is SGHTA and CDR2 is FQGNSA. CDR3 nucleotide sequence: TGTGCCAGCAGCTCATTAGCGGGCAGAGCCGGGGGGGAGCAGTACTTC. This sequence encodes CASSSLAGRAGGEQYF.

This chain joins TRBV29-1 and TRBJ1-4; 9 bases map to TRBD1. There are 14 residues in the CDR3. In germline, CDR1 is SQVTM, CDR2 ANQGSEA. The V gene end was trimmed by 2 bases and the J gene end by 5 bases; junction bases not matched to a gene: 3. The CDR3 bases are TGCAGCGTTGAAACCGGGACAGGGAATGAAAAACTGTTTTTT. This gives the protein CSVETGTGNEKLFF.

This chain uses TRBV6-5 with TRBJ2-7; possible D gene TRBD1, 6 bases. The V gene lost 7 bases and the J gene lost 4 bases, with 17 bases spanning the gap. Germline assignment: CDR1 MNHEY and CDR2 SVGAGI. CDR3 size: 14 residues. CDR3 sequence: CASKQGLAGYEQYF. CDR3 nucleotides: TGTGCCAGCAAACAGGGATTGGCTGGGTACGAGCAGTACTTC.

The chain joins TRBV5-4 to TRBJ2-7, with D perhaps TRBD2 (5 bases). V lost 4 bases, J lost 3 bases, and 11 bases lay in between. The germline gives CDR1 SGHNT, CDR2 YYREEE (reference sequence). The CDR3 is made up of 13 amino acids. The CDR3 reads CASSEDLFYEQYF. In DNA, the CDR3 is TGTGCCAGCAGCGAGGACTTATTCTACGAGCAGTACTTC.

The rearrangement joins TRBV4-1 to TRBJ2-3, with 7 nucleotides matching TRBD2. The ends lost 5 bases at V and 1 base at J; junction bases unmatched: 12. The CDR3 totals 17 residues. CDR1 and CDR2 from the germline V gene are MGHRA and YSYEKL. CDR3 in DNA: TGCGCCAGCAGCGGGGTAGCGGCCCGGGGGGGCACAGATACGCAGTATTTT. Translation gives CASSGVAARGGTDTQYF.

The gene calls are TRBV19 and TRBJ2-1; 9 bases line up with TRBD2. The CDR3 consists of 16 residues. The trim removed 3 bases at V and 8 bases at J, leaving 11 bases unmatched. Germline values: CDR1 LNHDA, CDR2 SQIVND (reference sequence). CDR3 nucleotides: TGTGCCAGTAGTATTTATGCGGGAGGGTTTCAGGATGAGCAGTTCTTC. Encoded protein: CASSIYAGGFQDEQFF.